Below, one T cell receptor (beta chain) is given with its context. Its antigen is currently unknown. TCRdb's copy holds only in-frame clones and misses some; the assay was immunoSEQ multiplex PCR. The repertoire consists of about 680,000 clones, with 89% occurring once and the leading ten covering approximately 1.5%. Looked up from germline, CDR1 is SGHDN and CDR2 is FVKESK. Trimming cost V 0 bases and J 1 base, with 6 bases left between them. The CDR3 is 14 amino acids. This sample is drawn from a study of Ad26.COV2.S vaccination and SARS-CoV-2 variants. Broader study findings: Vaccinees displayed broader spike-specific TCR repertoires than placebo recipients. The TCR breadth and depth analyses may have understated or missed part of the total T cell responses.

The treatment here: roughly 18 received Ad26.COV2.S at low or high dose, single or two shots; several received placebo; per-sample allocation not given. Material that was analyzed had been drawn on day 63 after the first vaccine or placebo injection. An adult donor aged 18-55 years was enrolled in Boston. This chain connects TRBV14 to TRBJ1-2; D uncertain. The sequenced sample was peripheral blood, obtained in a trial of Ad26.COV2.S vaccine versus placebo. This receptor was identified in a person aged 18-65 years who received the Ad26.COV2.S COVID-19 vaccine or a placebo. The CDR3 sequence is CASSQESNNYGYTF. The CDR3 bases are TGTGCCAGCAGCCAAGAGTCCAATAACTATGGCTACACCTTC.